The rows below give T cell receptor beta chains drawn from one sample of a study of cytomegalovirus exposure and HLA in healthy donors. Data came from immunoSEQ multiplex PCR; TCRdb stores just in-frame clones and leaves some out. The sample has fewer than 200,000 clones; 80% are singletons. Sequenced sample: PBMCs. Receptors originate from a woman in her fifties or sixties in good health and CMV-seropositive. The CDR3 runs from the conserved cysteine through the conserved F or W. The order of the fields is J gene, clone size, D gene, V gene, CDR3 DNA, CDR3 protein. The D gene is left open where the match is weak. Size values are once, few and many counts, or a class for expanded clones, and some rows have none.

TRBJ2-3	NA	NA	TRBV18	TGTGCCAGCTCACCTGGACTTAGGACAGATACGCAGTATTTT	CASSPGLRTDTQYF
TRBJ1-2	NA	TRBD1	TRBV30	TGTGCCTGGATCATTGGACAGGGGATTTATGGCTACACCTTC	CAWIIGQGIYGYTF
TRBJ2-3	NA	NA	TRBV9	TGTGCCAGCAGCGTAGGGGCCGCATACACAGATACGCAGTATTTT	CASSVGAAYTDTQYF
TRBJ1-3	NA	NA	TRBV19	TGTGCCAGTAGTCCGGGATCCAACTCTGGAAACACCATATATTTT	CASSPGSNSGNTIYF
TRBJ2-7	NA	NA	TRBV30	TGTGCCTGGAGGCCACAGGGCCACGAGCAGTACTTC	CAWRPQGHEQYF
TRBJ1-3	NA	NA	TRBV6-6	TGTGCCAGCAGTAGGGGTTTGTACTCTGGAAACACCATATATTTT	CASSRGLYSGNTIYF
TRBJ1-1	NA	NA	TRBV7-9	TGTGCCAGCAGCTTAGGGGGCGGGGGCGGCACTGAAGCTTTCTTT	CASSLGGGGGTEAFF
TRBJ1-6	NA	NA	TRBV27	TGTGCCAGCAGAGTTTCAGGGAACGGGGGTTCACCCCTCCACTTT	CASRVSGNGGSPLHF
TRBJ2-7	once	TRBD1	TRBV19	TGTGCCAGTAGTCCGCGGACAGGGATCCACGAGCAGTACTTC	CASSPRTGIHEQYF
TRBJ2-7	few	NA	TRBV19	TGTGCCAGTAGTATAAGTTCACGGGGTCCCTACGAGCAGTACTTC	CASSISSRGPYEQYF
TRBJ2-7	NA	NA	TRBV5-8	TGTGCCAGCAGCTTAACTCACACCGGGAGTGACGAGCAGTACTTC	CASSLTHTGSDEQYF
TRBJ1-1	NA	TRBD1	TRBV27	TGTGCCAGCAGTACTCAAGGACAGGGAGGCACTGAAGCTTTCTTT	CASSTQGQGGTEAFF
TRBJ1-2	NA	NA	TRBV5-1	TGCGCCAGCAGCCTTTCTCCCGAGACAGGTGGATATGGCTACACCTTC	CASSLSPETGGYGYTF
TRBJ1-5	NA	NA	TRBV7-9	TGTGCCAGCTCCCCGCCCGGAGATAGCAATCAGCCCCAGCATTTT	CASSPPGDSNQPQHF
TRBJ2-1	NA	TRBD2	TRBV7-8	TGTGCCAGCAGCTCCCGAGCGGGACGGTCCTACAATGAGCAGTTCTTC	CASSSRAGRSYNEQFF
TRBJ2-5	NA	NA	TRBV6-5	TGTGCCAGCAGTAGGGGCCAAGAGACCCAGTACTTC	CASSRGQETQYF
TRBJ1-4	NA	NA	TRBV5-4	TGTGCCAGCAGCTTGGATCTAGAAAAACTGTTTTTT	CASSLDLEKLFF
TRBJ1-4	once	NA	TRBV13	TGTGCCAGCAGCAGCAGCAGGGAGGTCGGTGAAAAACTGTTTTTT	CASSSSREVGEKLFF
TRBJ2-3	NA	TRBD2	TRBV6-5	TGTGCCAGCAGTTACCGCGGGGGAAGCACAGATACGCAGTATTTT	CASSYRGGSTDTQYF
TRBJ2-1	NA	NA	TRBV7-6	TGTGCCAGCAGCCCAGGACTCCAAGACTACAATGAGCAGTTCTTC	CASSPGLQDYNEQFF
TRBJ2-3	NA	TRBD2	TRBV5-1	TGCGCCAGCCGACGGGGACTAGCGGGCACAGATACGCAGTATTTT	CASRRGLAGTDTQYF
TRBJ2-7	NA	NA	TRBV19	TGTGCCAGTAGTATTGCCCGCCAGGGGACCTACGAGCAGTACTTC	CASSIARQGTYEQYF
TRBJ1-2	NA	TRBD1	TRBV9	TGTGCCAGCACCCCGGGGACAGGGGGCGCAGACTATGGCTACACCTTC	CASTPGTGGADYGYTF
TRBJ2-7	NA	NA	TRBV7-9	TGTGCCAGCACCCAGTCGACCTACGAGCAGTACTTC	CASTQSTYEQYF
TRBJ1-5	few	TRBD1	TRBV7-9	TGTGCCAGCAGCTTTTCCACCGGGACAGGGCGAGGCAATCAGCCCCAGCATTTT	CASSFSTGTGRGNQPQHF
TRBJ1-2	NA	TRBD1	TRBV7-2	TGTGCCAGCAGCTTAGAAAGGGACAGGGTGGAAGGTGGCTACACCTTC	CASSLERDRVEGGYTF
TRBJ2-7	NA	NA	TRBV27	TGTGCCAGCAGCCAAAGTAGACTGTACGAGCAGTACTTC	CASSQSRLYEQYF
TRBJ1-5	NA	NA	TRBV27	TGTGCCAGCAGTTTATCTCCGGGGGTAGGTCAGCCCCAGCATTTT	CASSLSPGVGQPQHF
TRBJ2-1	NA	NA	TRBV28	TGTGCCAGCAGTTCTCCACCACAGGACAATGAGCAGTTCTTC	CASSSPPQDNEQFF
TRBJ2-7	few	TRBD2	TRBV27	TGTGCCAGCAGTTCAATCGAGGTCCCGACTAGCGGGAGTGCCTTCTACGAGCAGTACTTC	CASSSIEVPTSGSAFYEQYF
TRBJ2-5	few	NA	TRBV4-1	TGCGCCAGCAGCCCTGGTGGAGGTGGGCGGAGACAAGAGACCCAGTACTTC	CASSPGGGGRRQETQYF
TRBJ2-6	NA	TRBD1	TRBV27	TGTGCCAGCAGCCACAGGACAGGGGAAAACTCTGGGGCCAACGTCCTGACTTTC	CASSHRTGENSGANVLTF
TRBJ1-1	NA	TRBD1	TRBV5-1	TGCGCCAGCAGCTGGGGACAGGGGAGAGGCACTGAAGCTTTCTTT	CASSWGQGRGTEAFF
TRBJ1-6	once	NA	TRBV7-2	TGTGCCAGCAGCTTAGCGCCCACAGGGAGATCACCCCTCCACTTT	CASSLAPTGRSPLHF
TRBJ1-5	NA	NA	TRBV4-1	TGCGCCAGCAGCCAAGATCCAGTCAATCAGCCCCAGCATTTT	CASSQDPVNQPQHF
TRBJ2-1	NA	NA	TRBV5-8	TGTGCAGCGGGTAACGGGGGACGCTCCTACAATGAGCAGTTCTTC	CAAGNGGRSYNEQFF
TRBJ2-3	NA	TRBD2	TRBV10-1	TGCGCCAGCAGTGAGTTGAGCGGGGGGGCCACAGATACGCAGTATTTT	CASSELSGGATDTQYF
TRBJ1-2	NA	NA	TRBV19	TGTGCCAGTAGTACAGAGCTTAGCCTCTATGGCTACACCTTC	CASSTELSLYGYTF
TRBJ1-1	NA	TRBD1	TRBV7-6	TGTGCCAGCCCCACGACAGGGCGACTGAACACTGAAGCTTTCTTT	CASPTTGRLNTEAFF
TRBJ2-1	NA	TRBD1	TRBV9	TGTGCCAGCAGCGTAGCCAGGGGGCTGGGGGAGCAGTTCTTC	CASSVARGLGEQFF
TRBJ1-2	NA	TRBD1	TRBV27	TGTGCCAGCAGGTGGATAGGGGGCCGAGGCGGCTACACCTTC	CASRWIGGRGGYTF
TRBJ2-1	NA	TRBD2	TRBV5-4	TGTGCCAGCAGCGACCCACGACTAGCGGGGAATGAGCAGTTCTTC	CASSDPRLAGNEQFF
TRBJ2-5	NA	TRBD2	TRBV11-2	TGTGCCAGCAGCTTATGGGCTAGCGGGGGTGAGGAGACCCAGTACTTC	CASSLWASGGEETQYF
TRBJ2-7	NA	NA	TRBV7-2	TGTGCCAGCAGCTTATCGACAGCTTACGAGCAGTACTTC	CASSLSTAYEQYF
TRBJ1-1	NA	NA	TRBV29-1	TGCAGCGTTGGGCGGGTGGGGAACACTGAAGCTTTCTTT	CSVGRVGNTEAFF
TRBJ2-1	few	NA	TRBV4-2	TGTGCCAGCAGCCAAGGGTCTAGCAATTACAATGAGCAGTTCTTC	CASSQGSSNYNEQFF
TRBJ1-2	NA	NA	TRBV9	TGTGCCAGCAGCGTAGGCGGGAACGGCTACACCTTC	CASSVGGNGYTF
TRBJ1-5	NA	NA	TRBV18	TGTGCCAGCTCACCGCAGGGAAGCAATCAGCCCCAGCATTTT	CASSPQGSNQPQHF
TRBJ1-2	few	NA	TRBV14	TGTGCCAGCAGCCTAGGGGGTTATGGCTACACCTTC	CASSLGGYGYTF
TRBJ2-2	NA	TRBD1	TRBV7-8	TGTGCCAGCAGCTTTTCACAGGGGGCTTTTTCTGGGGAGCTGTTTTTT	CASSFSQGAFSGELFF
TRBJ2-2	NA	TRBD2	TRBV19	TGTGCCAGTCTAGCGGCCGGGGAGCTGTTTTTT	CASLAAGELFF
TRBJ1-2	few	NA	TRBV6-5	TGTGCCAGCAGTGAGGACACTAACTATGGCTACACCTTC	CASSEDTNYGYTF
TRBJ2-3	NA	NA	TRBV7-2	TGTGCCAGCAGCTTAGGACTAAGGAGGGGGCGCGTAGATACGCAGTATTTT	CASSLGLRRGRVDTQYF
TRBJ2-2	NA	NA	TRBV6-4	TGTGCCAGCAGTGAACGGTGGCAGGGGAGCACCGGGGAGCTGTTTTTT	CASSERWQGSTGELFF
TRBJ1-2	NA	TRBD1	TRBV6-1	TGTGCCAGCAGTGGGCGTGGACAGGGGCGAGGCTACACCTTC	CASSGRGQGRGYTF
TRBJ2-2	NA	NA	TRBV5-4	TGTGCCAGCAGCGAGGACAAGAACACCGGGGAGCTGTTTTTT	CASSEDKNTGELFF
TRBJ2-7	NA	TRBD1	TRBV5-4	TGTGCCAGCAGCTTAATAACCGGGACAGTAACCTACGAGCAGTACTTC	CASSLITGTVTYEQYF
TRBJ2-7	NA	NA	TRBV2	TGTGCCAGCAGTGATTTCCCGAGGAGCTCCTACGAGCAGTACTTC	CASSDFPRSSYEQYF
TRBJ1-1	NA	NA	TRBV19	TGTGCCAGTAGTTGGGGACTCGACACTGAAGCTTTCTTT	CASSWGLDTEAFF
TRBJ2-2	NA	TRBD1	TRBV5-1	TGCGCCAGCAGCGTGGTTTTAGGGGGCCCCGCGAACACCGGGGAGCTGTTTTTT	CASSVVLGGPANTGELFF